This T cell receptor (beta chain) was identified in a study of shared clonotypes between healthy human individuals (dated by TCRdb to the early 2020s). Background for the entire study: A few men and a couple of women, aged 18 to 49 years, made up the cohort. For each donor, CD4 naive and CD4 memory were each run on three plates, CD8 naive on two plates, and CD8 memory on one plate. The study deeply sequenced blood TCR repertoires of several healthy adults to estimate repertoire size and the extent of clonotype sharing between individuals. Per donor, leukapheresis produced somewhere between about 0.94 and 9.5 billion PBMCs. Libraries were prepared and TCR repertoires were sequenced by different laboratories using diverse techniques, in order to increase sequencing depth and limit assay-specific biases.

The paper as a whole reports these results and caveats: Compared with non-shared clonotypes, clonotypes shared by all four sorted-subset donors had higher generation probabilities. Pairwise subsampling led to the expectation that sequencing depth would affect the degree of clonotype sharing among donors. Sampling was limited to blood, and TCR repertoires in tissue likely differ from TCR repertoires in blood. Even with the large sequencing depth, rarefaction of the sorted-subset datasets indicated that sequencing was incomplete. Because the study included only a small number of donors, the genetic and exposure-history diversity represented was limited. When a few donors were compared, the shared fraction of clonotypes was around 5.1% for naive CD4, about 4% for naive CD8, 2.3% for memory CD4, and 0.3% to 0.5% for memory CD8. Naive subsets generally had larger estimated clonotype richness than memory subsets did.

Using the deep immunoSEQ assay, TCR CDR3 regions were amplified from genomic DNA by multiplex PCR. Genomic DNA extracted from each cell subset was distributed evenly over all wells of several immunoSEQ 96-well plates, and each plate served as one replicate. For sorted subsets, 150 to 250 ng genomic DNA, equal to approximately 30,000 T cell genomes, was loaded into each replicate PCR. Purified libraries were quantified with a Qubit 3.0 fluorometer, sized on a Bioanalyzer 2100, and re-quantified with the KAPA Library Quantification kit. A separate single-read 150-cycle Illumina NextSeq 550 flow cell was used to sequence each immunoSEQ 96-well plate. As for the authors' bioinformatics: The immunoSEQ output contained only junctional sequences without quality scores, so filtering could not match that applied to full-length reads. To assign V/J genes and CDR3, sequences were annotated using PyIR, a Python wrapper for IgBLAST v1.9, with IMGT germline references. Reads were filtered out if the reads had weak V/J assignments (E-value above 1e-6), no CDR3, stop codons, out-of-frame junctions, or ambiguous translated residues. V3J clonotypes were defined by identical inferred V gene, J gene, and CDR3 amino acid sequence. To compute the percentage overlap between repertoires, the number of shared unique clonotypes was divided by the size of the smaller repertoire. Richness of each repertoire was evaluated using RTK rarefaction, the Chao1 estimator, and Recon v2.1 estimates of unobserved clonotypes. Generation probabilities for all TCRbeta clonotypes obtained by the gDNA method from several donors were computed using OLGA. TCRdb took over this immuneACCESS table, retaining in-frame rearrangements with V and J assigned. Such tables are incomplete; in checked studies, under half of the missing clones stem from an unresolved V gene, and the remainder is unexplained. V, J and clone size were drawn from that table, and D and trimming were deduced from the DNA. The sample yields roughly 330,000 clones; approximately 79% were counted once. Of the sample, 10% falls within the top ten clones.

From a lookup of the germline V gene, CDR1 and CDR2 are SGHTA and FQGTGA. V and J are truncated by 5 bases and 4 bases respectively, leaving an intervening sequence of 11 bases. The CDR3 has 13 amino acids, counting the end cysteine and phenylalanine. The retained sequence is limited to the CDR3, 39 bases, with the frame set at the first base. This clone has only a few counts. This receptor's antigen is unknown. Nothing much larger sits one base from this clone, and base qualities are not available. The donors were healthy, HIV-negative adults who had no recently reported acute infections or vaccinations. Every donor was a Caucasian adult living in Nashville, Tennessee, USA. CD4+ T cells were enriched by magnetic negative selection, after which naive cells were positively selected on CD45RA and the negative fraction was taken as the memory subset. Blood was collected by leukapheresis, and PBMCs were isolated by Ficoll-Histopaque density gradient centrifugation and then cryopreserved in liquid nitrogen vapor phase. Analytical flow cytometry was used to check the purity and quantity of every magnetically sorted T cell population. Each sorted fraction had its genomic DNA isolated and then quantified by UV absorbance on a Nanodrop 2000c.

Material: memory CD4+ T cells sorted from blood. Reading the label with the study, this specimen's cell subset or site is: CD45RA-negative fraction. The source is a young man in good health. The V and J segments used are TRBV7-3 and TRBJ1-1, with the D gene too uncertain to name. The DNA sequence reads TGTGCCAGCAGCGAAGGAGTTGCCACTGAAGCTTTCTTT. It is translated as CASSEGVATEAFF.